Sequencing of this TCR beta chain was carried out in a study of T cells in Graves' hyperthyroidism and ophthalmopathy (dated by TCRdb to the late 2010s). Background for the entire study: Peripheral blood was sampled at the time of initial diagnosis, prior to any treatment. A discovery cohort of fewer than 110 patients, roughly 43 with Graves' ophthalmopathy and 55 to 60 with stable Graves' hyperthyroidism, was used to find distinguishing TCR V-J signatures. Whether ophthalmopathy could be predicted prospectively was tested in an independent validation cohort made up of under 20 hyperthyroidism patients plus 17 patients who later progressed to ophthalmopathy. The 75 to 100 discovery patients were divided at random into training and test sets in a 7:3 ratio. In more than 5 Graves' hyperthyroidism patients, the study also compared T-cell repertoires from thyroid tissue with T-cell repertoires from blood. After blood sampling, hyperthyroidism patients were treated with methimazole at a starting dose of 30 mg daily, and ophthalmopathy patients were treated with high-dose intravenous methylprednisolone. The paper describes TCR Vbeta CDR3 sequencing of about 140 peripheral blood samples, made up of 43 ophthalmopathy patients, roughly 72 hyperthyroidism patients and 17 progressor patients.

Study-level results and caveats: No statistical method was used to set the sample size in advance, and investigators knew the group allocation. During validation, the model predicted progression to ophthalmopathy a median of approximately 7 months ahead of onset, with approximately 70% sensitivity and 72% to 85% specificity. Ophthalmopathy was separated from stable hyperthyroidism by a 13 V-J signature model, with about 86% sensitivity and 81% to 83% specificity obtained in cross-validation and 80%/75% obtained in testing. Most expanded thyroid clonotypes (frequency above 0.001) were also detected in blood, a finding suggesting that blood repertoires may reflect thyroid immune responses.

A patient counted as having stable Graves' hyperthyroidism if no progression to ophthalmopathy occurred over 18 months of follow-up. Hyperthyroidism patients were newly diagnosed, with disease duration under 2 months, and aged 18 to 65 years. Any patient with an uncontrolled infection, another autoimmune disease, pregnancy or lactation was excluded. Diagnoses were based on clinical symptoms, serum thyroxine and TRAb, thyroid ultrasound and orbital computed tomography. Ficoll-Paque density gradient centrifugation was used to isolate PBMCs from around 10 ml of fresh peripheral blood. Trizol reagent was used to extract total RNA, and RNA quality was then checked on an Agilent 2100 Bioanalyzer. TCR beta CDR3 regions were amplified from RNA transcripts. The TCR CDR3 was subjected to a first round of RT-PCR using the HTBI primer set and the Qiagen OneStep RT-PCR kit. Libraries were constructed in a second round of multiplex PCR, after which size selection and purification were carried out. Libraries were sequenced paired-end with 100 bp reads on an Illumina HiSeq2000. Concerning the study's data processing: SOAPnuke was used to process the raw data, with reads discarded if the reads contained adapters or uncalled bases, had a mean Phred below 15, or lacked an exact constant-primer or identifier match. High-quality paired reads were merged using COPE v1.2.5, and each unique nucleotide sequence was defined as a clonotype. MiTCR v1.1 was used to align the clonotypes against IMGT TRBV, TRBD and TRBJ reference segments. Analysis was restricted to V-J combinations with a frequency above 0.0001, which covered roughly 99% of repertoires. The TCS score was defined as F50 (clonal expansion) divided by E x V (chaos), with BLOSUM62-based TCRdist calculated between CDR3 peptides within each V-J. Welch's t-statistics and random forest reduced around 550 V-J features to 10 to 15, which were used in a naive Bayes classifier (R e1071). TCRdb ran its own pipeline on the public reads, namely fastp trimming at Q25 and MiXCR clone calling, and kept in-frame beta chains. Every distinct CDR3 protein forms one entry, paired with its most common genes and DNA. The V and J calls and clone size are TCRdb's, not the authors'. In all, the sample holds 300,000 to 450,000 distinct CDR3 sequences, and approximately 14% of those were seen once. Approximately 11% of the sample belongs to the ten largest clones.

This clonotype appeared once. What this receptor recognizes is not known. Base quality data are lacking; no much larger clone is found one base away. Evidence from one read is weak. Sequenced input: blood. This receptor was identified in an older woman with Graves' hyperthyroidism.

The sequenced DNA is TGTGCCAGCGACCTGGAGCCCCATGAGCAGTTCTTC. Its coded protein is CASDLEPHEQFF. The chain uses TRBV5-8 and TRBJ2-1, with the identity of the D gene unclear. The CDR3, from cysteine to phenylalanine, totals 12 residues. The CDR3 DNA has 36 bases and is translated from base 1. Trimming costs V 7 bases and J 8 bases, and their ends lie 13 bases apart. As encoded in the germline V gene, CDR1 is SGHTS while CDR2 is YDEGEE.